This TCR beta chain was identified during a study of shared clonotypes between healthy human individuals. The naive CD8 subset, CD45RO-negative cells positively selected for CCR7, excluded terminally differentiated effector memory CD45RA+ cells. This clone was picked up one time. Germline CDR1 reads SGHDT; CDR2 reads YYEEEE. Losses at the gene ends were 0 bases for V and 6 bases for J; bases not matched to a gene: 10. The CDR3 length is 17 residues. The assay was carried out at the deep level. Sequenced by immunoSEQ multiplex PCR; TCRdb stores in-frame clones only, minus some. The sample consists of about 680,000 clones, about 92% of them appearing once.

The V and J genes are TRBV5-6 and TRBJ2-2; 8 bases align to TRBD2. The sequenced sample was naive CD8+ T cells sorted from blood. This TCR was sampled from a man younger than 40 in good health. For the CDR3, the DNA is TGTGCCAGCAGCTTGGAGGAGCGGGAGACTCCCGCCGGGGAGCTGTTTTTT. Its translation is CASSLEERETPAGELFF.